This T cell receptor (beta chain) is drawn from a study of blood T cell repertoires in COVID-19. Study in general: The study drew acute and convalescent COVID-19 samples from the United States, Italy and Spain.

Sequencing was performed with immunoSEQ multiplex PCR; in TCRdb, only in-frame clones are kept and a portion is missing. Counted here are a few hundred thousand clones, around 90% occurring once; the ten biggest clones make up 0.8% to 1.3%. The receptor's source is a woman in her forties with COVID-19, enrolled during active disease. Sequencing was carried out using peripheral blood.

The CDR3 nucleotides read TGCGCCAGCAGCCAAAGACCAGCGGTGAACACCGGGGAGCTGTTTTTT. Translated: CASSQRPAVNTGELFF. The V call is TRBV4-1, the J call TRBJ2-2; D is perhaps TRBD2 (5 bases). Germline V gene lookup returns CDR1 MGHRA and CDR2 YSYEKL. V shed 2 bases and J shed 1 base, with 11 bases lying between them. The CDR3 is 16 amino acids.